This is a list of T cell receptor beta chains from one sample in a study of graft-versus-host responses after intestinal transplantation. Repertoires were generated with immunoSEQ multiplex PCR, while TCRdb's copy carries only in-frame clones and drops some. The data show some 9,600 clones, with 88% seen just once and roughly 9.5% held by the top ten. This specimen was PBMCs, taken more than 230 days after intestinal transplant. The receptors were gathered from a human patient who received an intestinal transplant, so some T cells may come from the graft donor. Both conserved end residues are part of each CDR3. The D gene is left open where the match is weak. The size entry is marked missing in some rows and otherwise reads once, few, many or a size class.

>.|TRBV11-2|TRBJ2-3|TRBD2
CASSLVAGGPDTQYF
TGTGCCAGCAGCTTAGTAGCGGGAGGGCCAGATACGCAGTATTTT
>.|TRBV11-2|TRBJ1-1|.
CASSWGRSNTEAFF
TGTGCCAGCAGCTGGGGTAGGTCGAACACTGAAGCTTTCTTT
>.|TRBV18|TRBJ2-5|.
CASSQDGQETQYF
TGTGCCAGCTCACAGGATGGGCAAGAGACCCAGTACTTC
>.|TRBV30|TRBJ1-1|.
CAWSAGGAEAFF
TGTGCCTGGAGTGCAGGAGGGGCTGAAGCTTTCTTT
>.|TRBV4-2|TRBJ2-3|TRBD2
CASSQGVLAGGGGTDTQYF
TGTGCCAGCAGCCAAGGAGTTCTAGCGGGAGGGGGGGGCACAGATACGCAGTATTTT
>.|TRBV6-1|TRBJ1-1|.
CASLLPGMNTEAFF
TGTGCCAGCCTACTACCGGGGATGAACACTGAAGCTTTCTTT
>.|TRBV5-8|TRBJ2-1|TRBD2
CASKGTSAYNEQFF
TGTGCCAGCAAGGGGACTAGCGCTTACAATGAGCAGTTCTTC
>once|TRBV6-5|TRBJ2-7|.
CASSYYGLGYEQYF
TGTGCCAGCAGTTACTACGGTCTAGGTTACGAGCAGTACTTC
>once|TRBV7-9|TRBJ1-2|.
CASSPRGGGAIYGYTF
TGTGCCAGCAGCCCCCGTGGCGGGGGCGCGATCTATGGCTACACCTTC
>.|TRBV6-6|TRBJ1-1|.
CAVGGDSDEAFF
TGTGCCGTTGGGGGGGATTCGGATGAAGCTTTCTTT
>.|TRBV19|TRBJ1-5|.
CASSFGTPLIQPQHF
TGTGCCAGTAGTTTTGGGACGCCCTTGATTCAGCCCCAGCATTTT
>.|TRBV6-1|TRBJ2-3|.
CASSEDADNTDTQYF
TGTGCCAGCAGTGAAGACGCTGACAACACAGATACGCAGTATTTT
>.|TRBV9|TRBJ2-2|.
CASSVRGVTGELFF
TGTGCCAGCAGCGTGCGGGGAGTCACCGGGGAGCTGTTTTTT
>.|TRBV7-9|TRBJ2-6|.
CASSLGGAGANVLTF
TGTGCCAGCAGCTTGGGGGGAGCTGGGGCCAACGTCCTGACTTTC
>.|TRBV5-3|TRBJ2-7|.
CARSSGRGPDPYEQYF
TGTGCCAGAAGCAGCGGACGGGGGCCAGACCCCTACGAGCAGTACTTC
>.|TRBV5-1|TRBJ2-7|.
CASSSFLQGGSYEQYF
TGCGCCAGCAGCTCATTCCTCCAGGGGGGCTCCTACGAGCAGTACTTC
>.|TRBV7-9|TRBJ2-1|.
CASSLGGPYWYYNEQFF
TGTGCCAGCAGCTTAGGAGGACCTTACTGGTACTACAATGAGCAGTTCTTC
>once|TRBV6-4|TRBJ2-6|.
CASSVEDSGANVLTF
TGTGCCAGCAGTGTAGAGGACTCTGGGGCCAACGTCCTGACTTTC
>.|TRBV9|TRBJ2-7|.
CASSRTDYEQYF
TGTGCCAGCTCCCGGACAGACTACGAGCAGTACTTC
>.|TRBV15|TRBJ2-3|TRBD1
CATSRDQGATDTQYF
TGTGCCACCAGCAGAGATCAGGGGGCCACAGATACGCAGTATTTT
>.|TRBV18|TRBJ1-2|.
CASSRGTARKDGYTF
TGTGCCAGCTCACGGGGCACGGCTAGGAAGGATGGCTACACCTTC
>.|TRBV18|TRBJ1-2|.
CASSPPGNYGYTF
TGTGCCAGCTCACCCCCGGGAAACTATGGCTACACCTTC
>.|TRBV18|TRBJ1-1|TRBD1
CASSPGQGATEAFF
TGTGCCAGCTCGCCTGGACAGGGGGCCACTGAAGCTTTCTTT
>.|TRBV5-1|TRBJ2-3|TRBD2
CASSPGLASTDTQYF
TGCGCCAGCAGCCCGGGACTAGCTAGCACAGATACGCAGTATTTT
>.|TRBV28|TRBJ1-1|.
CASSHLGRFEAFF
TGTGCCAGCAGCCACCTCGGCAGGTTTGAAGCTTTCTTT
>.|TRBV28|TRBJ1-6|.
CASSLFRGWVGNSPLHF
TGTGCCAGCAGTTTATTTCGGGGGTGGGTGGGTAATTCACCCCTCCACTTT
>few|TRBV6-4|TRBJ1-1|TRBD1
CASSDRAGTGDTEAFF
TGTGCCAGCAGTGACAGAGCCGGGACAGGGGACACTGAAGCTTTCTTT
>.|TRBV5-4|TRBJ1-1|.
CASSVRGVWSEAFF
TGTGCCAGCAGTGTGCGGGGTGTGTGGTCTGAAGCTTTCTTT
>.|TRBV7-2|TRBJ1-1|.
CASSLGGDEAFF
TGTGCCAGCAGCTTAGGGGGCGATGAAGCTTTCTTT
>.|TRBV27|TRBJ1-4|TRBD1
CASRDRGRVGRVEKLFF
TGTGCCAGCAGAGACAGGGGTAGAGTTGGTCGTGTTGAAAAACTGTTTTTT
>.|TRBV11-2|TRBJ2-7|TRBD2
CASSLTTSALHSYEQYF
TGTGCCAGCAGCTTAACCACTAGCGCGCTACACTCCTACGAGCAGTACTTC
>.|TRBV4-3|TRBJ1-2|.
CASSQVQDRLLYGYTF
TGCGCCAGCAGCCAAGTCCAGGACAGACTTCTCTATGGCTACACCTTC
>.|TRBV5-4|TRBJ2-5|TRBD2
CASSLVGGGRETQYF
TGTGCCAGCAGCCTCGTCGGGGGCGGGAGGGAGACCCAGTACTTC
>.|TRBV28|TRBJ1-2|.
CASSLDGNYGYTF
TGTGCCAGCAGTTTGGACGGGAACTATGGCTACACCTTC
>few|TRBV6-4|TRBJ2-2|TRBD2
CASSDSTSGSHTGELFF
TGTGCCAGCAGTGACTCGACTAGCGGGAGTCACACCGGGGAGCTGTTTTTT
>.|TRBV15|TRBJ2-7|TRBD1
CATSLDRDEQYF
TGTGCCACCAGCTTAGACAGGGACGAGCAGTACTTC
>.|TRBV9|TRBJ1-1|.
CASSPWTGNTEAFF
TGTGCCAGCAGCCCGTGGACGGGGAACACTGAAGCTTTCTTT
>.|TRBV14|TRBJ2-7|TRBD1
CASSRVPGQGPASYEQYF
TGTGCCAGCAGCCGTGTCCCGGGACAGGGGCCGGCCTCCTACGAGCAGTACTTC
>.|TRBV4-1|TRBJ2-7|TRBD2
CASSRTSEGAYEQYF
TGCGCCAGCAGCCGGACTAGCGAGGGGGCTTACGAGCAGTACTTC
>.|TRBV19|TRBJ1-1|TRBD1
CASSPKAPDRANPKEAFF
TGTGCCAGTAGTCCTAAGGCCCCGGACAGGGCGAATCCGAAAGAAGCTTTCTTT
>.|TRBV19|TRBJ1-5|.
CASRKGGGGDQPQHF
TGTGCCAGTAGAAAGGGAGGGGGGGGCGATCAGCCCCAGCATTTT
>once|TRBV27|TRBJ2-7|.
CASSLRSTYEQYF
TGTGCCAGCAGTTTGAGGAGCACCTACGAGCAGTACTTC
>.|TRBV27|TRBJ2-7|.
CASSTGTPPLYEQYF
TGTGCCAGCAGTACCGGGACCCCCCCCCTCTACGAGCAGTACTTC
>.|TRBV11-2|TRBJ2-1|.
CASSLAGEGYNEQFF
TGTGCCAGCAGCTTAGCGGGAGAAGGATACAATGAGCAGTTCTTC
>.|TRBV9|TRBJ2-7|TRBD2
CASSVAPLADYEQYF
TGTGCCAGCAGCGTAGCTCCGCTAGCGGACTACGAGCAGTACTTC
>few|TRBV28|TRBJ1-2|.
CASSLGHYGYTF
TGTGCCAGCAGTTTGGGACACTATGGCTACACCTTC
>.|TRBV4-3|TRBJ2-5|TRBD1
CASSQQGAYQETQYF
TGCGCCAGCAGCCAACAGGGGGCGTACCAAGAGACCCAGTACTTC
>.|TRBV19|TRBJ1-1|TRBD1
CASSIPTGGATTEAFF
TGTGCCAGTAGTATACCCACAGGGGGCGCAACCACTGAAGCTTTCTTT
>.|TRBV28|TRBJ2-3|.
CASSFTVSDTQYF
TGTGCCAGCAGTTTTACAGTTTCAGATACGCAGTATTTT
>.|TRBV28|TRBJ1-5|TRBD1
CASSFLGTGPEYSNQPQHF
TGTGCCAGCAGTTTTCTCGGGACAGGGCCCGAATATAGCAATCAGCCCCAGCATTTT
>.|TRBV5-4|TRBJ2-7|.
CASSFEAGASYEQYF
TGTGCCAGCAGCTTTGAGGCAGGGGCATCCTACGAGCAGTACTTC
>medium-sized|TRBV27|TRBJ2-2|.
CASSPTYTGELFF
TGTGCCAGCAGTCCAACTTACACCGGGGAGCTGTTTTTT
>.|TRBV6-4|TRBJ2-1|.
CASSDRDDYNEQFF
TGTGCCAGCAGTGACCGGGATGACTACAATGAGCAGTTCTTC
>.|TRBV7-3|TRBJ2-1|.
CASSLVPGNEQFF
TGTGCCAGCAGCTTAGTGCCCGGCAATGAGCAGTTCTTC